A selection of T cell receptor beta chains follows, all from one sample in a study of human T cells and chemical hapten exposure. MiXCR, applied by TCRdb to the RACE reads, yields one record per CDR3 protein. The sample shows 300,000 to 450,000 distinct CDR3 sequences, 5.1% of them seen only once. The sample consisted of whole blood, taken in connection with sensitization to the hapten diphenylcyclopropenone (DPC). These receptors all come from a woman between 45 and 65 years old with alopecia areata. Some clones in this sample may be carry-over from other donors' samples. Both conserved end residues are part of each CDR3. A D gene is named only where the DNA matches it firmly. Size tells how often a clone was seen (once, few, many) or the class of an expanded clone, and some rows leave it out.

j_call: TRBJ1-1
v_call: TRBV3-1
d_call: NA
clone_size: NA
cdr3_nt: TGTGCCAGCAGCCGCAAACTACCCCCGGCAGGGTGGATGGCTGAAGCTTTCTTT
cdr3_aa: CASSRKLPPAGWMAEAFF

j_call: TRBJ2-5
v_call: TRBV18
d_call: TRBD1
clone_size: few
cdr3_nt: TGTGCCAGCTCACAGGGGGCACGTCAAGAGACCCAGTACTTC
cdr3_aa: CASSQGARQETQYF

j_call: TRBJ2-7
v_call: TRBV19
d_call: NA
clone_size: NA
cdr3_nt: TGTGCCAGTACGGGGGTAAGGCCGCACGAGCAGTACTTC
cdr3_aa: CASTGVRPHEQYF

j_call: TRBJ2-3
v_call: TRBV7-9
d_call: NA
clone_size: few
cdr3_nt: TGTGCCAGCCTGGACGGCCGGAAGCAGTATTTT
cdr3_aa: CASLDGRKQYF

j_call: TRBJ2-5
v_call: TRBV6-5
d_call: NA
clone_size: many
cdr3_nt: TGTGCCAGCGGTACGGGGCCCCAAGAGACCCAGTACTTC
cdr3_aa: CASGTGPQETQYF

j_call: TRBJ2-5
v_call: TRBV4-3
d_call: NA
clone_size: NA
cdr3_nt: TGCGCCAGCAGCCAAGTCCAGCAGGAGACCCAGTACTTC
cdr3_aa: CASSQVQQETQYF

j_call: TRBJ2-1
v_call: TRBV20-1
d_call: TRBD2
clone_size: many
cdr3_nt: TGCAGTGCTAGCGGAATAGCGGGGGGCCTCAATGAGCAGTTCTTC
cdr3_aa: CSASGIAGGLNEQFF

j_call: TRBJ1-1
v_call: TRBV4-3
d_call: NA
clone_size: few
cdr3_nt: TGCGCCAGCAGCCAACGACCCAACACTGAAGCTTTCTTT
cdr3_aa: CASSQRPNTEAFF

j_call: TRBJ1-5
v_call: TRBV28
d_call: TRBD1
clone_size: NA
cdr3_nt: TGTGCCAGCAGTTTAGGACAGGGGGCACATCAGCCCCAGCATTTT
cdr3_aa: CASSLGQGAHQPQHF

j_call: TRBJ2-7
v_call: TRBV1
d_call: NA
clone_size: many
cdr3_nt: TGCACCAGCAGACCTTGCCACAGGGTCCACGAGCAGTACTTC
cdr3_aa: CTSRPCHRVHEQYF

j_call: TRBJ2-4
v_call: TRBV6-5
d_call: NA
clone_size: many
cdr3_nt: TGTGCCAGCACCGGACAGAGAGCCAAAAACATTCAGTACTTC
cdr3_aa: CASTGQRAKNIQYF

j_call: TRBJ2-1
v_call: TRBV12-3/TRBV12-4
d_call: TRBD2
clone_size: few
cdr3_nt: TGTGCCAGCAGTCCGGCGTGGCCGGGGGGTGAGCAGTTCTTC
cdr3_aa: CASSPAWPGGEQFF

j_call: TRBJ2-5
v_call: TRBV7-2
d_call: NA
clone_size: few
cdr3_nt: TGTGCCAGCAGCTTAGTTTCGGGGGCCCAAGAGACCCAGTACTTC
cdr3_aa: CASSLVSGAQETQYF

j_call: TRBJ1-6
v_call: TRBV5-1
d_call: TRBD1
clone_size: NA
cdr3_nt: TGCGCCAGCAGCTCGGGACAGGGTGTGGATTCACCCCTCCACTTT
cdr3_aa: CASSSGQGVDSPLHF

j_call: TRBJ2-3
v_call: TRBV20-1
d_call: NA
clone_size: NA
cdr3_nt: TGCAGTGCTAGGGTCGGCGGCCCCCACGATACGCAGTATTTT
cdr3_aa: CSARVGGPHDTQYF